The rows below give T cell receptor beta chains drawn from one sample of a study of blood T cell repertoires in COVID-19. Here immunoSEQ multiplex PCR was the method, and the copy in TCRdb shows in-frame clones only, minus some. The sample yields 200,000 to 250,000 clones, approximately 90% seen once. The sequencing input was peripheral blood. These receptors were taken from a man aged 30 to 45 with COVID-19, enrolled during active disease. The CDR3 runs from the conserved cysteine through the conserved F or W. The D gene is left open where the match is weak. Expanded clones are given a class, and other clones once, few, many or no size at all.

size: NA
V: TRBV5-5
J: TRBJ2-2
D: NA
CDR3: CASSLAINTGELFF
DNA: TGTGCCAGCAGCTTGGCCATTAACACCGGGGAGCTGTTTTTT

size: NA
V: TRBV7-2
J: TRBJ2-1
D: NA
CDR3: CASSLGLANGNEQFF
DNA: TGTGCCAGCAGCTTAGGTCTGGCTAACGGGAATGAGCAGTTCTTC

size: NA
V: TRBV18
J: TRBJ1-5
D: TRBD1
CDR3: CASSPEGAKGQPQHF
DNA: TGTGCCAGCTCACCAGAGGGGGCGAAGGGGCAGCCCCAGCATTTT

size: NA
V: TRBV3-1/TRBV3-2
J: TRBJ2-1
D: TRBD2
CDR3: CASSQNALAGANYNEQFF
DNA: TGTGCCAGCAGCCAAAACGCTCTAGCGGGGGCGAACTACAATGAGCAGTTCTTC

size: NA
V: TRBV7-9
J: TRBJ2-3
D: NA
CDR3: CASSLVGTTSTDTQYF
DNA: TGTGCCAGCAGCTTAGTTGGGACAACTAGCACAGATACGCAGTATTTT

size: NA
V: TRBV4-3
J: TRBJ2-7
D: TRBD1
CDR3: CASSHSTGGKYEQYF
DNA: TGCGCCAGCAGCCACTCAACAGGGGGCAAATACGAGCAGTACTTC

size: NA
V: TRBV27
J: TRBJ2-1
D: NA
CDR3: CASSLGLTYNEQFF
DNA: TGTGCCAGCAGCCTCGGACTGACCTACAATGAGCAGTTCTTC

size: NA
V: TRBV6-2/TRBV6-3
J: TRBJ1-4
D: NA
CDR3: CASSYPLRSGKANEKLFF
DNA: TGTGCCAGCAGTTACCCGCTCCGGTCGGGGAAGGCTAATGAAAAACTGTTTTTT

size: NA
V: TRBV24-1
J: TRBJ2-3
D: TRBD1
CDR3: CATSDRTGTDTQYF
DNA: TGTGCCACCAGTGACAGGACAGGGACAGATACGCAGTATTTT

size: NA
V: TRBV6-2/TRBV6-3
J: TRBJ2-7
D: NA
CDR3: CASSYGLAGSYEQYF
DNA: TGTGCCAGCAGTTACGGTCTAGCAGGCTCCTACGAGCAGTACTTC

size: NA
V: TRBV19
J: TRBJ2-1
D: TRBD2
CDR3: CASASWGLAGPPYNEQFF
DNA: TGTGCCAGTGCCTCCTGGGGACTAGCGGGCCCTCCCTACAATGAGCAGTTCTTC

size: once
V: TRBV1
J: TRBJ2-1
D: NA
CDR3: CTSSPRGLAGGQGEQFF
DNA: TGCACCAGCAGCCCCAGGGGACTAGCGGGGGGGCAGGGTGAGCAGTTCTTC

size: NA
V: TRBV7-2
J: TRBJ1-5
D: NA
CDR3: CASSESSGVNQPQHF
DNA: TGTGCCAGCAGCGAGTCGTCGGGGGTCAATCAGCCCCAGCATTTT

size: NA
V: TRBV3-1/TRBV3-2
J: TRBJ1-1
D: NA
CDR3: CASSLWVYTGTNTEAFF
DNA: TGTGCCAGCAGCTTATGGGTCTACACAGGGACGAACACTGAAGCTTTCTTT

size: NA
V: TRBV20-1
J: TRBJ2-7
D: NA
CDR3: CSAADREQYF
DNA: TGCAGTGCTGCGGATCGCGAGCAGTACTTC

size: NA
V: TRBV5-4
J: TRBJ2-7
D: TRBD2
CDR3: CASSLAPGAGVTYEQYF
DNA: TGTGCCAGCAGCTTGGCCCCTGGGGCGGGAGTGACCTACGAGCAGTACTTC

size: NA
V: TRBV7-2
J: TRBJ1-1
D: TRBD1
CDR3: CASSLVGTGPSEAFF
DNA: TGTGCCAGCAGCTTAGTGGGGACAGGGCCCTCTGAAGCTTTCTTT

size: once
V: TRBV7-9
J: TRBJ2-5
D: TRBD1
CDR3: CASSPHGDSGLETQYF
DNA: TGTGCCAGCAGCCCACATGGGGACAGTGGGCTGGAGACCCAGTACTTC

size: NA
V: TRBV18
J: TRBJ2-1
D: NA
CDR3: CASSPQNEQFF
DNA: TGTGCCAGCTCACCCCAAAATGAGCAGTTCTTC

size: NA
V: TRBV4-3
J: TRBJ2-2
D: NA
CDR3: CASSQDRGAGELFF
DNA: TGCGCCAGCAGCCAAGATCGAGGCGCCGGGGAGCTGTTTTTT

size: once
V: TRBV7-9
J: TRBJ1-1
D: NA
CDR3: CASSFDAGTEAFF
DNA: TGTGCCAGCAGCTTCGATGCAGGGACTGAAGCTTTCTTT

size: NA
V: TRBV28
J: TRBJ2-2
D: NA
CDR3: CASSRTANTGELFF
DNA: TGTGCCAGCAGTCGGACAGCGAACACCGGGGAGCTGTTTTTT

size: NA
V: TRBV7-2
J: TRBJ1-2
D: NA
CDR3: CASSFQGYGYTF
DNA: TGTGCCAGCAGCTTCCAGGGGTATGGCTACACCTTC

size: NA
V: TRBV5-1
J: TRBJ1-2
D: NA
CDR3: CASSHPRTGTNRNYGYTF
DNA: TGCGCCAGCAGCCACCCGAGAACAGGGACCAATAGAAACTATGGCTACACCTTC

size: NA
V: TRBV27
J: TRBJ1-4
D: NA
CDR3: CASRRLGANEKLFF
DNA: TGTGCCAGCCGACGACTGGGTGCCAATGAAAAACTGTTTTTT

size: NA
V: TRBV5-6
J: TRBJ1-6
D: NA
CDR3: CASRARGRNSPLHF
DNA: TGTGCCAGCAGAGCCCGGGGGAGGAATTCACCCCTCCACTTT

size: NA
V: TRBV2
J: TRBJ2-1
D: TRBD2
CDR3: CASSVRLADYNEQFF
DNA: TGTGCCAGCAGTGTCCGTCTAGCGGACTACAATGAGCAGTTCTTC

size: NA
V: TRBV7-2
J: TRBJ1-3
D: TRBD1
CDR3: CASSFRDSTGNTIYF
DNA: TGTGCCAGCAGCTTCCGGGACAGCACTGGAAACACCATATATTTT

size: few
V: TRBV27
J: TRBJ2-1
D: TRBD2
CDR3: CASRRLAGALEQGNEQFF
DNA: TGTGCCAGCAGGAGACTAGCGGGAGCTCTAGAACAGGGGAATGAGCAGTTCTTC

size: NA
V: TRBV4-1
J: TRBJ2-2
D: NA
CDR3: CASSQAAEGRRDIGGELFF
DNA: TGCGCCAGCAGCCAAGCGGCGGAGGGGCGGAGGGATATCGGCGGGGAGCTGTTTTTT

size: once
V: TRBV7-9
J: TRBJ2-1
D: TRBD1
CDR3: CASSLAGTVYNEQFF
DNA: TGTGCCAGCAGCTTAGCCGGGACAGTCTACAATGAGCAGTTCTTC

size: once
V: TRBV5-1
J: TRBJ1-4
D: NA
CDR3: CASSPQGAPANEKLFF
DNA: TGCGCCAGCAGCCCCCAGGGCGCACCAGCTAATGAAAAACTGTTTTTT

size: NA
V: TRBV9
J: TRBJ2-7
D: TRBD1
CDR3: CASSAGQGDTDEQYF
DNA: TGTGCCAGCAGCGCAGGACAGGGTGATACGGACGAGCAGTACTTC

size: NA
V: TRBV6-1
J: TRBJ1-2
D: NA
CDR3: CASSEAGRYGYTF
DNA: TGTGCCAGCAGTGAAGCGGGGCGCTATGGCTACACCTTC

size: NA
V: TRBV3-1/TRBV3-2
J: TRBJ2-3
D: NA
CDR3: CASRRNFGGGSTQYF
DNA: TGTGCCAGCAGGCGAAACTTCGGAGGTGGGAGTACGCAGTATTTT

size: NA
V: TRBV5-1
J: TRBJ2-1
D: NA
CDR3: CASSPGHSHNEQFF
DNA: TGCGCCAGCAGCCCGGGACACTCCCACAATGAGCAGTTCTTC

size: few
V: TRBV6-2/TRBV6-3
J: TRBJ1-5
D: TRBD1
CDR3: CASSGQGPGQPQHF
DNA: TGTGCCAGCAGTGGACAGGGACCGGGTCAGCCCCAGCATTTT